The 8 T cell receptor beta chains in this list originate from one sample, sequenced in a study of cytomegalovirus exposure and HLA in healthy donors. The assay was immunoSEQ multiplex PCR, and TCRdb's table has in-frame clones only and misses some. The sample lists about 170,000 clones, roughly 89% occurring once. Sequenced material: PBMCs. These receptors all stem from a woman under 30 in good health and CMV-seropositive.

The chain joins TRBV5-6 to TRBJ1-1, with 8 positions matching TRBD1. From germline, CDR1 is SGHDT and CDR2 YYEEEE. V lost 5 bases, J lost 5 bases, and 8 bases stayed unmatched. This CDR3 has 14 amino acids. The CDR3 protein is CASRQTGGGTEAFF. CDR3 bases: TGTGCCAGCAGGCAAACAGGGGGTGGTACTGAAGCTTTCTTT.

This chain joins TRBV2 and TRBJ2-5; tentatively, D is TRBD2 (6 bases). V dropped 6 bases and J dropped 8 bases, with 16 bases sitting between them. The CDR3 runs to 13 residues. Germline V gives CDR1 SNHLY, CDR2 FYNNEI. CDR3 sequence reads: CASRGPGVVTQYF. In nucleotides, the CDR3 is TGTGCCAGCAGAGGACCGGGGGTGGTCACCCAGTACTTC. Supplemented by reference TRBV2 and TRBJ2-5, the full variable domain reads EPEVTQTPSHQVTQMGQEVILRCVPISNHLYFYWYRQILGQKVEFLVSFYNNEISEKSEIFDDQFSVERPDGSNFTLKIRSTKLEDSAMYFCASRGPGVVTQYFGPGTRLLVL.

A single count supports this clone. The gene calls are TRBV7-2 and TRBJ2-1; 14 bases agree with TRBD2. V shed 5 bases and J 4 bases; nucleotides not matched to a gene: 7. CDR3 length: 17 amino acids. Germline CDR1 reads SGHTA; CDR2 reads FQGNSA. CDR3 loop: CASSGLAGGPQYNEQFF. DNA for the CDR3: TGTGCCAGCAGCGGACTAGCGGGAGGCCCTCAGTACAATGAGCAGTTCTTC.

CDR3 protein: CASSTYGGHSGANVLTF. CDR3 in DNA: TGTGCCAGCAGCACATATGGCGGTCACTCTGGGGCCAACGTCCTGACTTTC. This chain uses TRBV7-9 with TRBJ2-6; D is ambiguous. The CDR3 runs 17 residues. The germline V gene has CDR1 SEHNR and CDR2 FQNEAQ (reference sequence). Trimming took 5 bases from V and 0 from J, leaving 14 bases between them.

This chain connects TRBV11-2 to TRBJ1-1; D gene uncertain. The CDR3 has 15 residues. V shed 5 bases and J shed 4 bases, with 17 bases lying between them. Germline lookup yields CDR1 SGHAT and CDR2 FQNNGV. The CDR3 bases are TGTGCCAGCAGCCCCACAGCAGGTTCAGGCACTGAAGCTTTCTTT. Its translation: CASSPTAGSGTEAFF.

The chain is built from TRBV14 and TRBJ2-7, with TRBD2 matching 8 bases. CDR1 and CDR2 (germline): SGHDN, FVKESK. The CDR3 is 15 residues long. The J segment lost 3 bases and the V segment lost 3 bases, leaving 7 bases of the junction unmatched. The CDR3 loop reads CASSHKRENVYEQYF. CDR3 DNA: TGTGCCAGCAGCCACAAGCGGGAGAATGTCTACGAGCAGTACTTC.

This chain joins TRBV14 and TRBJ2-7; TRBD2 aligns across 9 bases. CDR1 is SGHDN and CDR2 is FVKESK in the germline V gene. The J segment lost 2 bases and the V segment lost 1 base, leaving 6 bases of the junction unmatched. CDR3 size: 16 residues. The CDR3 reads CASSQAASGATYEQYF. The CDR3 region has the DNA TGTGCCAGCAGCCAAGCCGCTAGCGGGGCTACCTACGAGCAGTACTTC.

About this clone: This sample also contains other DNA sequences that code for the same CDR3. The chain has TRBV7-3 and TRBJ1-3; D gene ambiguous. V was pared by 5 bases and J by 8 bases, with 10 bases between. The CDR3 length is 12 residues. Per germline, CDR1 SGHTA and CDR2 FQGTGA. The CDR3 protein is CASSPPSDTIYF. The CDR3, as DNA: TGTGCCAGCAGCCCGCCGAGCGACACCATATATTTT.